This is a list of T cell receptor beta chains from one sample in a study of T-cell memory formation after mild COVID-19. Each CDR3 protein is one row after TCRdb ran MiXCR on the 5' RACE reads. This table has 300,000 to 400,000 distinct CDR3 sequences, less than 20% appearing once. Sequencing was performed on PBMCs or a T cell subset sorted from them (not recorded which). These receptors all stem from a man aged 18 to 30 who had mild COVID-19 (a few samples of this study predate the infection). Cell type and time point are not known. Each CDR3 is given with its conserved first and last residue. D genes are given only for firm matches. Clone size is given for some rows only: seen once, a few or many times, or a class if the clone is expanded.

j_gene: TRBJ2-5; len: 15; abundance: many; v_gene: TRBV7-2; d_gene: TRBD2; CDR3nt: TGTGCCAGCAGCGCCACTAGCGGGGGGAAAGAGACCCAGTACTTC; CDR3aa: CASSATSGGKETQYF
j_gene: TRBJ2-6; len: 14; abundance: many; v_gene: TRBV4-3; d_gene: NA; CDR3nt: TGCGCCAGCAGCCAGGGGGCCAGGGCCAACGTCCTGACTTTC; CDR3aa: CASSQGARANVLTF
j_gene: TRBJ2-7; len: 15; abundance: NA; v_gene: TRBV19; d_gene: NA; CDR3nt: TGTGCCAGTAGTATGCTCCGGGACGGGATGAACCACCAGTACTTC; CDR3aa: CASSMLRDGMNHQYF
j_gene: TRBJ2-5; len: 12; abundance: few; v_gene: TRBV30; d_gene: NA; CDR3nt: TGTGCCTGGAGTTCGACGGTGGAGACCCAGTACTTC; CDR3aa: CAWSSTVETQYF
j_gene: TRBJ2-5; len: 15; abundance: NA; v_gene: TRBV7-8; d_gene: NA; CDR3nt: TGTGCCAGCAGTCCGGCCTGGGGGTTCCAAGAGACCCAGTACTTC; CDR3aa: CASSPAWGFQETQYF
j_gene: TRBJ1-1; len: 11; abundance: few; v_gene: TRBV28; d_gene: NA; CDR3nt: TGTGCCAGCAGTTTTTATAATGCGGCTTTCTTT; CDR3aa: CASSFYNAAFF
j_gene: TRBJ2-2; len: 17; abundance: NA; v_gene: TRBV11-3; d_gene: TRBD2; CDR3nt: TGTGCCAGCAGCCCTGGACTAGCGGGGGGGCCACCCGGGGAGCTGTTTTTT; CDR3aa: CASSPGLAGGPPGELFF
j_gene: TRBJ2-3; len: 13; abundance: NA; v_gene: TRBV12-5; d_gene: NA; CDR3nt: TGTGCTAGTCTCCTAGGGGGGTTGGATACGCAGTATTTT; CDR3aa: CASLLGGLDTQYF
j_gene: TRBJ2-4; len: 15; abundance: few; v_gene: TRBV4-1; d_gene: TRBD1; CDR3nt: TGCGCCAGCAGCCAAGCGGGGACAGGTAAAAACATTCAGTACTTC; CDR3aa: CASSQAGTGKNIQYF
j_gene: TRBJ2-2; len: 15; abundance: many; v_gene: TRBV7-2; d_gene: NA; CDR3nt: TGTGCCAGCAGCTTATCCGGGGTGGACACCGGGGAGCTGTTTTTT; CDR3aa: CASSLSGVDTGELFF
j_gene: TRBJ1-6; len: 15; abundance: few; v_gene: TRBV4-1; d_gene: TRBD1; CDR3nt: TGCGCCAGCAGGCGTCCGGGACAGGGGGTTTCACCCCTCCACTTT; CDR3aa: CASRRPGQGVSPLHF
j_gene: TRBJ2-1; len: 15; abundance: NA; v_gene: TRBV27; d_gene: TRBD2; CDR3nt: TGTGCCAGCAGGCTAGCGGGGGGGCTTTACAATGAGCAGTTCTTC; CDR3aa: CASRLAGGLYNEQFF
j_gene: TRBJ2-2; len: 12; abundance: NA; v_gene: TRBV4-3; d_gene: TRBD2; CDR3nt: TGCGCCAGCAGGCCTAGCGGGGGACGACTGTTTTTT; CDR3aa: CASRPSGGRLFF
j_gene: TRBJ2-1; len: 14; abundance: NA; v_gene: TRBV9; d_gene: NA; CDR3nt: TGTGCCAGCAGCCACCGGGGTCTTGACGATGAGCAGTTCTTC; CDR3aa: CASSHRGLDDEQFF
j_gene: TRBJ1-1; len: 15; abundance: NA; v_gene: TRBV21-1; d_gene: NA; CDR3nt: TGTGCCAGCAGCCGGGACAGGGAAACTTGGGCTGAAGCTTTCTTT; CDR3aa: CASSRDRETWAEAFF
j_gene: TRBJ2-1; len: 14; abundance: few; v_gene: TRBV11-3; d_gene: NA; CDR3nt: TGTGCCAGCACGAAATCGGCAGGAGACAATGAGCAGTTCTTC; CDR3aa: CASTKSAGDNEQFF
j_gene: TRBJ2-5; len: 14; abundance: many; v_gene: TRBV7-7; d_gene: NA; CDR3nt: TGTGCTAGCAGCTTTTCACCGCGACAAGAGACCCAGTACTTC; CDR3aa: CASSFSPRQETQYF
j_gene: TRBJ1-4; len: 15; abundance: NA; v_gene: TRBV6-5; d_gene: NA; CDR3nt: TGTGCCAGCAGTTACACGGGGCAGGGAAGGCTAAAACTGTTTTTT; CDR3aa: CASSYTGQGRLKLFF
j_gene: TRBJ2-1; len: 13; abundance: NA; v_gene: TRBV6-2/TRBV6-3; d_gene: NA; CDR3nt: TGTGCCAGCAGTTACTCGAGGGGGGGTGAGCAGTTCTTC; CDR3aa: CASSYSRGGEQFF
j_gene: TRBJ2-5; len: 15; abundance: NA; v_gene: TRBV16; d_gene: NA; CDR3nt: TGTGCCAGCAGCCAATCGATGGCAGGGACGGAGACCCAGTACTTC; CDR3aa: CASSQSMAGTETQYF
j_gene: TRBJ2-2; len: 16; abundance: few; v_gene: TRBV5-1; d_gene: NA; CDR3nt: TGCGCCAGCAGCTTGAGGAACAGGACGAACACCGGGGAGCTGTTTTTT; CDR3aa: CASSLRNRTNTGELFF
j_gene: TRBJ2-1; len: 17; abundance: NA; v_gene: TRBV4-1; d_gene: TRBD2; CDR3nt: TGCGCCAGCAGCCTATGGTCCGGGACTAGCGGTAACAATGAGCAGTTCTTC; CDR3aa: CASSLWSGTSGNNEQFF
j_gene: TRBJ2-5; len: 14; abundance: NA; v_gene: TRBV20-1; d_gene: TRBD1; CDR3nt: TGCAGTGCTAGGACAGGGGGCCGAAGAGAGACCCAGTACTTC; CDR3aa: CSARTGGRRETQYF
j_gene: TRBJ1-5; len: 13; abundance: few; v_gene: TRBV6-5; d_gene: NA; CDR3nt: TGTGCCAGCAGGCAGGGTATCTCCCAGCCCCAGCATTTT; CDR3aa: CASRQGISQPQHF
j_gene: TRBJ1-1; len: 12; abundance: NA; v_gene: TRBV12-3/TRBV12-4; d_gene: NA; CDR3nt: TGTGCCAGCAGTTTCGGGACACATGAAGCTTTCTTT; CDR3aa: CASSFGTHEAFF
j_gene: TRBJ2-5; len: 15; abundance: NA; v_gene: TRBV3-1; d_gene: TRBD1; CDR3nt: TGTGCCAGCAGCCAATGGACAGGGGTAGGCGAGACCCAGTACTTC; CDR3aa: CASSQWTGVGETQYF
j_gene: TRBJ2-1; len: 16; abundance: many; v_gene: TRBV12-3/TRBV12-4; d_gene: TRBD1; CDR3nt: TGTGCCAGCAGCTCGACAGGGGGTTGGGTACGCAATGAGCAGTTCTTC; CDR3aa: CASSSTGGWVRNEQFF
j_gene: TRBJ1-1; len: 19; abundance: NA; v_gene: TRBV5-1; d_gene: TRBD1; CDR3nt: TGCGCCAGCAGCTTTCTACCCCCGGGACAGGGGGCGCCTGGGGCTGAAGCTTTCTTT; CDR3aa: CASSFLPPGQGAPGAEAFF
j_gene: TRBJ2-2; len: 15; abundance: few; v_gene: TRBV24-1; d_gene: NA; CDR3nt: TGTGCCACCAGTGATACAGGGAGCGGCACCGGGGAGCTGTTTTTT; CDR3aa: CATSDTGSGTGELFF
j_gene: TRBJ1-5; len: 15; abundance: few; v_gene: TRBV15; d_gene: NA; CDR3nt: TGTGCCACCAGCAGAGACAGGGCGGTCGGCCAGCCCCAGCATTTT; CDR3aa: CATSRDRAVGQPQHF